Below, 31 T cell receptor beta chains from the same sample are listed, as sequenced in a study of technical replicates of blood from a few donors. Produced via immunoSEQ multiplex PCR; TCRdb's table is partial and in-frame only. The sample lists approximately 82,000 clones, around 94% occurring once. Sequenced sample: T cells isolated from PBMCs. These receptors were collected from a human donor in good health.

V gene TRBV13 combines with J gene TRBJ1-2; tentative D call: TRBD1 (6 bases). This CDR3 region has 15 residues. V shed 5 bases and J shed 4 bases, with 17 bases lying between them. From germline, CDR1 is PRHDT and CDR2 FYEKMQ (reference sequence). The CDR3 nucleotides read TGTGCCAGCAGCCCAGGTCCAGGGGCGTTCTATGGCTACACCTTC. This encodes CASSPGPGAFYGYTF.

This chain connects TRBV9 to TRBJ1-2, with D hard to call. Germline V gene data show CDR1 as SGDLS and CDR2 as YYNGEE. The V end was cut by 4 bases, the J end by 7 bases, with 14 bases between. The length of the CDR3 is 13 residues. The CDR3: CASSTNPGVGYTF. The CDR3 region has the DNA TGTGCCAGCAGCACAAACCCCGGGGTTGGCTACACCTTC.

The chain recombines TRBV29-1 with TRBJ1-4, with a weak D call TRBD1 (6 bases). CDR1 and CDR2 from the germline V gene are SQVTM and ANQGSEA. Trimming removed 0 bases at V and 11 bases at J, with 7 bases between. There are 11 residues in the CDR3. DNA of the CDR3: TGCAGCGTTGAAGATCAGGGGAAACTGTTTTTT. It is translated as CSVEDQGKLFF.

The CDR3 loop is CASRTRTGENTGELFF. The CDR3 coding sequence is TGTGCCAGCAGGACTAGGACAGGGGAGAACACCGGGGAGCTGTTTTTT. The genes are TRBV5-4 and TRBJ2-2; 9 nucleotides agree with TRBD1. The germline gives CDR1 SGHNT, CDR2 YYREEE (reference sequence). With V trimmed by 5 bases and J by 1 base, 6 bases remained unmatched. This CDR3 has 16 amino acids. Supplemented by reference TRBV5-4 and TRBJ2-2, the full variable domain reads ETGVTQSPTHLIKTRGQQVTLRCSSQSGHNTVSWYQQALGQGPQFIFQYYREEENGRGNFPPRFSGLQFPNYSSELNVNALELDDSALYLCASRTRTGENTGELFFGEGSRLTVL.

The genes are TRBV19 and TRBJ1-5, with D perhaps TRBD1 (5 bases). Germline V lookup: CDR1 LNHDA, CDR2 SQIVND (reference sequence). This CDR3 spans 14 amino acids. The V and J ends lost 4 bases and 5 bases respectively, with 12 bases between them. The CDR3 sequence: CASSTPSRDQPQHF. CDR3 DNA: TGTGCCAGTAGTACGCCCTCCAGGGATCAGCCCCAGCATTTT.

The chain couples TRBV7-9 to TRBJ1-2, with D possibly TRBD1 on 5 matching bases. Trimming removed 3 bases at V and 7 bases at J, with 12 bases between. The CDR3 loop spans 13 amino acids. In germline, CDR1 is SEHNR, CDR2 FQNEAQ (reference sequence). The CDR3 DNA is TGTGCCAGCAGCTTTGGAGGGGCGAGTGGCTACACCTTC. This sequence encodes CASSFGGASGYTF. Looking up the rest from reference TRBV7-9 and TRBJ1-2 gives the full variable domain: DTGVSQNPRHKITKRGQNVTFRCDPISEHNRLYWYRQTLGQGPEFLTYFQNEAQLEKSRLLSDRFSAERPKGSFSTLEIQRTEQGDSAMYLCASSFGGASGYTFGSGTRLTVV.

The chain links TRBV21-1 to TRBJ1-1; TRBD1, the table's D call, lacks a check against the DNA. TRBV21-1 is a pseudogene segment. This CDR3 contains 14 residues. Here the CDR3 DNA reads TGTGCCAGCAGCCCGACAGGGGAGAACACTGAAGCTTTCTTT. It translates to CASSPTGENTEAFF.

The chain carries TRBV7-9 and TRBJ2-7, with D possibly being TRBD2 (5 bases). Germline-derived CDR1 and CDR2 are SEHNR and FQNEAQ (reference sequence). This CDR3 is 15 amino acids long. V lost 5 bases and J lost 2, with 16 bases in between. The CDR3 bases are TGTGCCAGCAGCATCACACCCCGGGAAACCTACGAGCAGTACTTC. This translates into CASSITPRETYEQYF.

This clone was observed a handful of times. This chain connects TRBV7-9 to TRBJ1-2, with D perhaps matching TRBD1 (5 bases). Germline CDR1 reads SEHNR; CDR2 reads FQNEAQ (reference sequence). V was shortened by 5 bases and J by 5 bases, with 18 bases between the two germline ends. The CDR3 is made up of 15 amino acids. CDR3: CASSVGTSGAYGYTF. In DNA, the CDR3 is TGTGCCAGCAGCGTTGGGACTTCCGGGGCGTATGGCTACACCTTC.

V gene TRBV28 combines with J gene TRBJ1-5; possibly TRBD1 for D (5 bases). This CDR3 region has 17 residues. V dropped 3 bases and J dropped 11 bases, with 26 bases sitting between them. CDR1 MDHEN and CDR2 SYDVKM come from the germline V gene. This CDR3 reads CASSFGPGQSVFLAQHF. The CDR3 nucleotides are TGTGCCAGCAGTTTTGGCCCCGGACAATCAGTGTTCTTGGCCCAGCATTTT.

DNA for the CDR3: TGCAGTGCTAGTGAGGACTACGAGCAGTACTTC. It is translated as CSASEDYEQYF. V and J are TRBV20-1 and TRBJ2-7; D is unclear. V lost 3 bases to trimming and J lost 3 bases, with 6 bases between them. Germline V gene lookup returns CDR1 DFQATT and CDR2 SNEGSKA (reference sequence). This CDR3 region has 11 residues.

The rearrangement joins TRBV25-1 to TRBJ2-3; TRBD2 agrees at 10 bases. Trimming at V came to 3 bases and at J to 4 bases, leaving 7 bases not matched to a gene. From germline, CDR1 is MGHDK and CDR2 SYGVNS. The CDR3 has 16 amino acids. The CDR3 region has the DNA TGTGCCAGCAGTGAGGTTAGCGGGGGGCGCGCAGATACGCAGTATTTT. Translation: CASSEVSGGRADTQYF.

This clone came up once. The chain employs TRBV30 and TRBJ1-1, with D perhaps TRBD1 (6 bases). The V end was cut by 0 bases, the J end by 6 bases, with 14 bases between. Germline assignment: CDR1 GTSNPN and CDR2 SVGIG (reference sequence). The CDR3 runs 14 residues. This CDR3 reads CAWSVGRGAAEAFF. The DNA for the CDR3 is TGTGCCTGGAGTGTAGGGAGGGGGGCCGCTGAAGCTTTCTTT. Drawing the rest from reference TRBV30 and TRBJ1-1, the complete variable domain is SQTIHQWPATLVQPVGSPLSLECTVEGTSNPNLYWYRQAAGRGLQLLFYSVGIGQISSEVPQNLSASRPQDRQFILSSKKLLLSDSGFYLCAWSVGRGAAEAFFGQGTRLTVV.

The V call is TRBV18, the J call TRBJ2-3; 11 bases line up with TRBD2. CDR1 KGHSH and CDR2 LQKENI come from the germline V gene. This CDR3 comprises 15 residues. Trimming took 5 bases from V and 0 from J; bases not matched to a gene: 1. This chain's CDR3 is CASSGTSGSTDTQYF. CDR3 DNA sequence: TGTGCCAGCTCAGGGACTAGCGGAAGCACAGATACGCAGTATTTT. The full variable domain, rest sourced from reference TRBV18 and TRBJ2-3, is NAGVMQNPRHLVRRRGQEARLRCSPMKGHSHVYWYRQLPEEGLKFMVYLQKENIIDESGMPKERFSAEFPKEGPSILRIQQVVRGDSAAYFCASSGTSGSTDTQYFGPGTRLTVL.

The V and J genes are TRBV7-6 and TRBJ1-2; tentatively, D is TRBD1 (5 bases). From germline, CDR1 is SGHVS and CDR2 FNYEAQ. The CDR3 length is 17 residues. Between the trimmed V and J ends, which lost 5 bases and 5 bases, there was a span of 24 bases. CDR3 amino acids: CASSPSPVGPGIYGYTF. The CDR3 bases are TGTGCCAGCAGCCCTAGTCCGGTGGGTCCAGGGATATATGGCTACACCTTC.

The rearrangement uses TRBV4-1 and TRBJ2-3; 8 nucleotides align to TRBD2. CDR3 size: 20 residues. CDR1 and CDR2 from the germline V gene are MGHRA and YSYEKL. J gave up 0 bases and V 1 base, and 15 bases lay outside the gene matches. The CDR3 here is CASSQARAGGLSPSTDTQYF. The CDR3 DNA is TGCGCCAGCAGCCAAGCCAGGGCGGGGGGTCTATCTCCTAGCACAGATACGCAGTATTTT.

The sample holds a few counts of this clone. The V and J genes are TRBV21-1 and TRBJ2-2; the DNA was not compared with TRBD2, the D call given in the table. TRBV21-1 is assigned pseudogene status. This CDR3 contains 15 residues. The CDR3 loop reads CASSRRGLNTGELFF. DNA for the CDR3: TGTGCCAGCAGCAGACGGGGATTGAACACCGGGGAGCTGTTTTTT.

This sequence joins TRBV6-6 and TRBJ1-2; the D gene is possibly TRBD1 (5 bases). Germline lookup yields CDR1 MNHNY and CDR2 SVGAGI (reference sequence). V lost 2 bases, J lost 8 bases, and 12 bases lay in between. This CDR3 is built from 13 residues. The CDR3 sequence is CASSYGGGEGYTF. In nucleotides, the CDR3 is TGTGCCAGCAGTTACGGGGGGGGTGAAGGCTACACCTTC.

This sequence joins TRBV7-9 and TRBJ2-3, with D perhaps matching TRBD2 (6 bases). The germline V gene encodes CDR1 SEHNR and CDR2 FQNEAQ (reference sequence). The ends were cut back, 5 bases at V and 6 bases at J, with 18 bases in the middle. This CDR3 comprises 15 residues. CDR3 in amino acids: CASSRDTRGSDTQYF. The CDR3 DNA reads TGTGCCAGCAGCCGTGACACACGGGGGTCCGATACGCAGTATTTT.

This chain connects TRBV18 to TRBJ2-7; 8 bases agree with TRBD2. The germline gives CDR1 KGHSH, CDR2 LQKENI. This CDR3 comprises 15 residues. The V gene end was trimmed by 3 bases and the J gene end by 5 bases; junction bases not matched to a gene: 9. CDR3 residues: CASSPPGLVFNEQYF. The CDR3 DNA reads TGTGCCAGCTCACCGCCGGGACTAGTTTTCAACGAGCAGTACTTC.

This chain connects TRBV9 to TRBJ2-3; D gene unclear. Germline CDR1 is SGDLS and CDR2 is YYNGEE. CDR3 size: 15 residues. V was cut by 2 bases and J by 4 bases, with 14 bases left in between. DNA for the CDR3: TGTGCCAGCAGCGTCCTGTTCCTCCCCGCAGATACGCAGTATTTT. Protein sequence: CASSVLFLPADTQYF.

The chain joins TRBV19 to TRBJ2-7; D is perhaps TRBD1 (6 bases). Germline V gene data show CDR1 as LNHDA and CDR2 as SQIVND (reference sequence). The CDR3 length is 13 residues. Trimming took 6 bases from V and 1 from J, leaving 10 bases between them. CDR3 protein: CASRQGSSYEQYF. The CDR3 region has the DNA TGTGCCAGTAGACAGGGTTCGTCCTACGAGCAGTACTTC.

The V call is TRBV7-9, the J call TRBJ1-1; D gene unclear. Germline lookup yields CDR1 SEHNR and CDR2 FQNEAQ (reference sequence). V gave up 1 base and J gave up 0 bases, with 6 bases separating them. CDR3 length: 14 residues. The CDR3 nucleotides read TGTGCCAGCAGCTTAGTACGGGTGAACACTGAAGCTTTCTTT. Encoded protein: CASSLVRVNTEAFF. Combining the CDR3 with reference TRBV7-9 and TRBJ1-1 gives the whole variable domain DTGVSQNPRHKITKRGQNVTFRCDPISEHNRLYWYRQTLGQGPEFLTYFQNEAQLEKSRLLSDRFSAERPKGSFSTLEIQRTEQGDSAMYLCASSLVRVNTEAFFGQGTRLTVV.

The rearrangement links TRBV19 to TRBJ2-7, with 11 bases fitting TRBD2. This CDR3 contains 14 residues. The trim removed 5 bases at V and 3 bases at J, leaving 3 bases unmatched. Per germline, CDR1 LNHDA and CDR2 SQIVND (reference sequence). The CDR3: CASSASGGFYEQYF. The CDR3 DNA reads TGTGCCAGTAGTGCTAGCGGGGGGTTCTACGAGCAGTACTTC.

The V and J genes are TRBV2 and TRBJ1-2; D gene ambiguous. Per the germline V gene, CDR1 is SNHLY and CDR2 is FYNNEI. V was trimmed by 6 bases and J by 5 bases, leaving 13 bases between them. There are 13 residues in the CDR3. CDR3 loop: CASRPGEIYGYTF. The CDR3 DNA is TGTGCCAGCAGGCCCGGGGAGATATATGGCTACACCTTC.

The chain uses TRBV30 and TRBJ1-5; D might be TRBD1 (6 bases). The germline V gene has CDR1 GTSNPN and CDR2 SVGIG (reference sequence). The germline V and J ends were trimmed by 8 bases and 6 bases, with 17 bases remaining between them. The CDR3 has 13 residues. The CDR3 loop reads CAAEGEIGQPQHF. The CDR3 nucleotides read TGTGCCGCCGAGGGGGAGATAGGTCAGCCCCAGCATTTT.

The chain employs TRBV4-1 and TRBJ2-3; D gene unclear. The CDR3 is 12 amino acids. Germline CDR1 MGHRA, CDR2 YSYEKL. Trimming stripped 0 bases from V and 9 bases from J, with 7 bases between. CDR3 DNA: TGCGCCAGCAGCCAAGATGCGGTCACGCAGTATTTT. Protein: CASSQDAVTQYF.

This sequence joins TRBV7-8 and TRBJ2-5; the match to TRBD1 covers 8 bases. Looked up from germline, CDR1 is SGHVS and CDR2 is FQNEAQ. Trimming at V came to 1 base and at J to 5 bases, leaving 12 bases not matched to a gene. The CDR3 covers 17 residues. The DNA of the CDR3 is TGTGCCAGCAGCTTAGTGACGGGAACAGGGGGTCCGGAGACCCAGTACTTC. Amino acid sequence: CASSLVTGTGGPETQYF.

This chain joins TRBV11-2 and TRBJ1-1, with D perhaps matching TRBD1 (5 bases). Germline CDR1 reads SGHAT; CDR2 reads FQNNGV. The CDR3 has 15 amino acids. V was clipped by 3 bases and J by 4 bases, with 15 bases between them. The CDR3 spells CASSLTAAGITEAFF. DNA for the CDR3: TGTGCCAGCAGCTTGACAGCGGCGGGGATCACTGAAGCTTTCTTT.

V gene TRBV28 combines with J gene TRBJ1-2; 7 bases are shared with TRBD1. The germline gives CDR1 MDHEN, CDR2 SYDVKM. This CDR3 spans 15 amino acids. The V and J ends lost 5 bases and 2 bases, in that order; junction bases with no gene match: 8. As DNA, the CDR3 is TGTGCCAGCAGTGAGGGACAGATGGGGAACTATGGCTACACCTTC. Amino acid sequence: CASSEGQMGNYGYTF.

The chain couples TRBV7-3 to TRBJ1-2; 8 nucleotides match TRBD1. The CDR3 length is 17 residues. After removal of 5 bases from V and 4 bases from J, the junction contained 15 bases not matched to a gene. Germline CDR1 and CDR2: SGHTA and FQGTGA. CDR3 DNA: TGTGCCAGCAGCCAATCGGGAAAGACAGGGGCCTTCTATGGCTACACCTTC. Its protein product is CASSQSGKTGAFYGYTF.